This T cell receptor beta chain was recorded in a study of blood T cell repertoires in COVID-19. Across the study: The samples span acute and convalescent COVID-19 from the United States, Italy and Spain.

J gave up 6 bases and V 4 bases, and 4 bases lay outside the gene matches. Germline CDR1 and CDR2: SGHAT and FQNNGV. The CDR3 is 14 amino acids. Only in-frame clones appear in the TCRdb table, and some are missing; sequencing was by immunoSEQ multiplex PCR. The sample comprises some 260,000 clones, approximately 86% of which are singletons, and around 6% rests with the top ten. Sequencing was performed on PBMCs or T cells enriched from blood (not recorded which). The gene calls are TRBV11-2 and TRBJ2-1; 9 bases line up with TRBD2. The TCR was taken from a woman aged 30 to 39 with acute COVID-19. The CDR3 sequence: CASSWGLATNEQFF. The CDR3 nucleotides are TGTGCCAGCAGCTGGGGACTAGCCACCAATGAGCAGTTCTTC.